One T cell receptor beta chain is described in this entry. Its antigen is as yet unknown. Germline V gene data show CDR1 as MNHNS and CDR2 as SASEGT. The CDR3 spans 16 residues. V shed 4 bases and J 2 bases; nucleotides not matched to a gene: 9. This sample stems from a study of CD8 T cells in ankylosing spondylitis. General study results and limits: Disease-linked clones, CD8+, were relatively rare in peripheral blood. Fewer than ten highly homologous variants made up a TCR beta motif, and this motif appeared characteristic of ankylosing spondylitis blood. Reportedly, matched ankylosing spondylitis synovial fluid was significantly enriched for disease-linked clones. Some motif variants had been reported before (in reactive arthritis synovial fluid and blood).

With molecular barcodes, quantitative 5'-RACE was used to make the TCR beta libraries. TCRdb itself ran the 5' RACE reads through MiXCR, one entry per CDR3 protein. The sample contains about 440,000 distinct CDR3 sequences, about 15% of which appear only once. The sample comprised blood, either unsorted or a sorted T cell fraction (not recorded which). This TCR derives from a male donor with ankylosing spondylitis. This chain links TRBV6-1 with TRBJ2-5, with TRBD1 identical over 8 bases. In DNA form, the CDR3 reads TGTGCCAGCAGTGCCGGACAGGGCAACACTCAAGAGACCCAGTACTTC. Its translation: CASSAGQGNTQETQYF.